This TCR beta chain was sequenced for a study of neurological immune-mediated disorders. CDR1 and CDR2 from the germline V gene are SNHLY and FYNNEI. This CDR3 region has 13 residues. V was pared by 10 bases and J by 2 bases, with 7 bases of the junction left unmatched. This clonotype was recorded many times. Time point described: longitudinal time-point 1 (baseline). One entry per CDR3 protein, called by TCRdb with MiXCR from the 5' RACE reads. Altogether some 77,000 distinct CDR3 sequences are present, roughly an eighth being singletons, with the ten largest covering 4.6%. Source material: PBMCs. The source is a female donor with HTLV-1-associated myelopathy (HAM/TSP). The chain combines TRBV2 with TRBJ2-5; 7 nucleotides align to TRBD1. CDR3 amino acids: CATRTGSQETQYF. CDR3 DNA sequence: TGTGCCACCCGGACAGGAAGTCAAGAGACCCAGTACTTC.